A selection of T cell receptor beta chains follows, all from one sample in a study of T cell responses to AZD1222 COVID-19 vaccine. Sequencing used immunoSEQ multiplex PCR; TCRdb keeps in-frame clones, though not all of them. Altogether around 86,000 clones are present, around 87% being singletons, with the ten largest covering roughly 9%. The sample consisted of peripheral blood, taken on day 0 of AZD1222 vaccination. Every receptor here comes from an adult in good health. The CDR3 runs from the conserved cysteine through the conserved F or W. The D gene is left open where the match is weak. Part of the rows lack a size; the others show once, few, many or a class for expanded clones.

TRBD1	TRBJ1-5	TRBV5-1	NA	CASSSGGNQPQHF	TGCGCCAGCAGCTCAGGGGGAAATCAGCCCCAGCATTTT
NA	TRBJ1-5	TRBV3-1/TRBV3-2	NA	CASSQEGEGGIEPQHF	TGTGCCAGCAGCCAAGAAGGGGAGGGGGGCATTGAGCCCCAGCATTTT
NA	TRBJ1-2	TRBV5-8	NA	CASSLENYGYTF	TGTGCCAGCAGCTTGGAAAACTATGGCTACACCTTC
TRBD2	TRBJ2-3	TRBV5-6	NA	CASSFGTSGGTDTQYF	TGTGCCAGCAGCTTTGGGACTAGCGGGGGCACAGATACGCAGTATTTT
NA	TRBJ1-1	TRBV5-5	NA	CASSWQRGNTEAFF	TGTGCCAGCAGCTGGCAACGGGGCAACACTGAAGCTTTCTTT
TRBD2	TRBJ2-7	TRBV19	NA	CASSARLAGIDEQYF	TGTGCCAGTAGTGCGAGACTAGCGGGGATCGACGAGCAGTACTTC
NA	TRBJ1-3	TRBV6-5	NA	CASIGVGNTIYF	TGTGCCAGCATAGGGGTTGGAAACACCATATATTTT
TRBD2	TRBJ2-1	TRBV5-8	NA	CASSGTSGGDGEQFF	TGTGCCAGCAGCGGGACTAGCGGGGGGGATGGTGAGCAGTTCTTC
TRBD1	TRBJ1-6	TRBV7-9	NA	CATSDRGNSPLHF	TGTGCCACCTCGGACAGGGGGAATTCACCCCTCCACTTT
TRBD1	TRBJ1-2	TRBV19	NA	CASSIDGTGGTYGYTF	TGTGCCAGTAGTATAGACGGGACAGGGGGAACGTATGGCTACACCTTC
TRBD1	TRBJ2-1	TRBV10-3	NA	CAISESTGQGPPGEQFF	TGTGCCATCAGTGAGTCTACGGGACAGGGTCCCCCCGGTGAGCAGTTCTTC
NA	TRBJ1-2	TRBV30	NA	CAWSVNSANYGYTF	TGTGCCTGGAGTGTCAATTCAGCTAACTATGGCTACACCTTC
NA	TRBJ1-2	TRBV5-4	once	CASSLWSGRDYGYTF	TGTGCCAGCAGCTTATGGAGCGGCAGGGACTATGGCTACACCTTC
NA	TRBJ1-4	TRBV21-1	NA	CASRMDRKIFF	TGTGCCAGCAGGATGGACAGGAAGATTTTTTTT
TRBD1	TRBJ2-7	TRBV11-3	NA	CASSLGATGAYEQYF	TGTGCCAGCAGCCTAGGGGCGACAGGGGCCTACGAGCAGTACTTC
NA	TRBJ1-4	TRBV7-9	once	CATKDRTNEKLFF	TGTGCCACTAAAGACAGGACTAATGAAAAACTGTTTTTT
TRBD2	TRBJ2-3	TRBV10-2	few	CASSENPGGNTQYF	TGCGCCAGCAGTGAGAACCCGGGGGGGAATACGCAGTATTTT
NA	TRBJ2-3	TRBV18	NA	CASSPPEGPVTDTQYF	TGTGCCAGCTCCCCCCCAGAGGGGCCGGTCACAGATACGCAGTATTTT
NA	TRBJ1-5	TRBV28	NA	CASSFEAGRSNQPQHF	TGTGCCAGCAGTTTCGAGGCGGGGAGAAGCAATCAGCCCCAGCATTTT
TRBD2	TRBJ2-3	TRBV6-5	once	CASSYGRTSLADTQYF	TGTGCCAGCAGTTACGGAAGGACTAGCCTTGCAGATACGCAGTATTTT
NA	TRBJ1-2	TRBV30	NA	CAWSVPGSGHGYTF	TGTGCCTGGAGTGTACCTGGGAGCGGACACGGCTACACCTTC
NA	TRBJ2-1	TRBV19	NA	CASTLGNEQFF	TGTGCCAGTACCCTAGGCAATGAGCAGTTCTTC
NA	TRBJ1-3	TRBV18	NA	CASSLDGGSGNTIYF	TGTGCCAGCTCGCTCGACGGTGGCTCTGGAAACACCATATATTTT
NA	TRBJ1-5	TRBV27	NA	CASSPRGKPQHF	TGTGCCAGCAGTCCACGGGGGAAGCCCCAGCATTTT
TRBD1	TRBJ1-5	TRBV18	NA	CASSPGQGEYQPQHF	TGTGCCAGCTCACCAGGACAGGGGGAATATCAGCCCCAGCATTTT
NA	TRBJ1-1	TRBV7-9	NA	CASTPGLEAFF	TGTGCCAGCACCCCGGGACTAGAAGCTTTCTTT
NA	TRBJ1-2	TRBV6-1	NA	CASSEGGYGYTF	TGTGCCAGCAGTGAAGGGGGATATGGCTACACCTTC
NA	TRBJ1-3	TRBV5-5	NA	CASSLLGAVAGNTIYF	TGTGCCAGCAGCTTGTTGGGGGCGGTCGCTGGAAACACCATATATTTT
NA	TRBJ1-2	TRBV7-9	once	CASSSGQTYGYTF	TGTGCCAGCAGCTCCGGACAGACTTATGGCTACACCTTC
NA	TRBJ2-2	TRBV27	NA	CASKRFENGARSGELFF	TGTGCCAGCAAACGTTTCGAGAACGGGGCTAGGAGCGGGGAGCTGTTTTTT
NA	TRBJ2-1	TRBV5-1	NA	CASSFLVSSYNEQFF	TGCGCCAGCAGCTTTTTAGTCAGCTCCTACAATGAGCAGTTCTTC
NA	TRBJ2-7	TRBV7-9	NA	CASSFGDTSYEQYF	TGTGCCAGCAGCTTCGGCGACACCTCCTACGAGCAGTACTTC
NA	TRBJ1-3	TRBV30	NA	CAWSVGGISGNTIYF	TGTGCCTGGAGTGTAGGGGGGATCTCTGGAAACACCATATATTTT
TRBD1	TRBJ1-1	TRBV9	NA	CASSATERVQGRNTEAFF	TGTGCCAGCAGCGCTACCGAACGCGTACAGGGGAGGAACACTGAAGCTTTCTTT
NA	TRBJ2-2	TRBV5-1	NA	CASSRDGSNTGELFF	TGCGCCAGCAGCCGGGACGGTTCGAACACCGGGGAGCTGTTTTTT
NA	TRBJ2-2	TRBV29-1	few	CSVGDRELFF	TGCAGCGTCGGAGACCGGGAGCTGTTTTTT
NA	TRBJ2-2	TRBV7-2	NA	CASSLGGTPQTNTGELFF	TGTGCCAGCAGCTTAGGAGGGACTCCACAGACGAACACCGGGGAGCTGTTTTTT
NA	TRBJ1-6	TRBV7-8	NA	CASSASSGTDYNSPLHF	TGTGCCAGCAGCGCTAGCTCCGGAACGGATTATAATTCACCCCTCCACTTT
NA	TRBJ1-5	TRBV18	NA	CASSPQEGTDQPQHF	TGTGCCAGCTCACCCCAGGAGGGGACCGATCAGCCCCAGCATTTT
NA	TRBJ1-1	TRBV5-4	NA	CATQVGGTEAFF	TGTGCCACACAGGTTGGGGGCACTGAAGCTTTCTTT
NA	TRBJ1-5	TRBV24-1	NA	CATRPDTNQPQHF	TGTGCCACCAGACCCGACACCAATCAGCCCCAGCATTTT
NA	TRBJ1-5	TRBV3-1/TRBV3-2	once	CASSHPQEGPQHF	TGTGCCAGCAGCCACCCCCAGGAGGGGCCCCAGCATTTT